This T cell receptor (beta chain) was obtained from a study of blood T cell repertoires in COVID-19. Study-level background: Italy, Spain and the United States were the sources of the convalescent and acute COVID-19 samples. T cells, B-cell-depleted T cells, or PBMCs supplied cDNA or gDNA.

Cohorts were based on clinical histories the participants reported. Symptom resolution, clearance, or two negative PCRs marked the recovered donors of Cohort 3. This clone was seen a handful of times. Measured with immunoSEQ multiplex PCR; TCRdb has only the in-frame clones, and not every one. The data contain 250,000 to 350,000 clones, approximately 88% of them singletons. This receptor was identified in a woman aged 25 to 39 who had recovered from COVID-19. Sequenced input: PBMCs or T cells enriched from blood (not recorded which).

CDR3 nucleotide sequence: TGCGCCAGCAGCTTTACAGTATCCGGGGAGCTGTTTTTT. It translates to CASSFTVSGELFF. The rearrangement links TRBV5-1 to TRBJ2-2, with unresolved D. The CDR3 spans 13 residues. Trimming cost V 2 bases and J 6 bases, with 8 bases left between them. CDR1 and CDR2 from the germline V gene are SGHRS and YFSETQ.